The 9 T cell receptor beta chains below come from one sample, sequenced in a study of vaccination effects on CD4 cells after COVID-19. The table came from immunoSEQ multiplex PCR; TCRdb's copy has only in-frame clones and leaves some out. There are under 50,000 clones in the sample; more than 75% occur only once, and 12% lies in the top ten. Which antigens these TCRs recognize remains unknown. CD4+ T cells were isolated after around 9 days of culture. The sample was CD4+ T cells from PBMCs cultured without peptide, taken before COVID-19 vaccination. The receptors derive from a human donor who had a prior SARS-CoV-2 infection.

As DNA, the CDR3 is TGTGCCAGCAGCCAAGCCGGGACAGGGGCTTGGGAGCAGTACTTC. As protein: CASSQAGTGAWEQYF. The V and J genes are TRBV3-1 (or the pseudogene TRBV3-2) and TRBJ2-7; 10 nucleotides line up with TRBD1. The ends lost 1 base at V and 7 bases at J; junction bases unmatched: 7. The CDR3 is 15 amino acids. Germline V CDR1 and CDR2: LGHDT, YNNKEL (reference sequence).

This rearrangement joins TRBV5-1 to TRBJ1-4, with a tentative D call TRBD1 (6 bases). This CDR3 region has 15 residues. The germline V gene encodes CDR1 SGHRS and CDR2 YFSETQ. With 4 bases removed from V and 3 bases from J, the gap between germline ends came to 13 bases. The CDR3 loop reads CASSRRQEANEKLFF. In DNA form, the CDR3 reads TGCGCCAGCAGCCGAAGACAGGAAGCTAATGAAAAACTGTTTTTT.

V usage is TRBV11-3 and J usage is TRBJ2-7; D is undetermined. V was shortened by 2 bases and J by 9 bases, with 14 bases between the two germline ends. The germline gives CDR1 SGHNT, CDR2 YENEEA. The CDR3 sequence is 13 residues long. The CDR3 DNA reads TGTGCCAGCAGCTTAATCACAGCTAGTAGGCAGTACTTC. Translating it yields CASSLITASRQYF.

This clone showed up just a few times. This rearrangement joins TRBV30 to TRBJ1-6, with D perhaps TRBD1 (6 bases). From germline, CDR1 is GTSNPN and CDR2 SVGIG (reference sequence). This CDR3 has 14 amino acids. V was trimmed by 4 bases and J by 9 bases, leaving 16 bases between them. CDR3 in amino acids: CAWIRGGPSSPLHF. DNA of the CDR3: TGTGCCTGGATCCGAGGGGGTCCCTCTTCACCCCTCCACTTT.

The chain recombines TRBV30 with TRBJ2-1; TRBD1 aligns across 7 bases. The CDR3 is made up of 13 amino acids. The V gene end was trimmed by 3 bases and the J gene end by 4 bases; junction bases not matched to a gene: 3. Looked up from germline, CDR1 is GTSNPN and CDR2 is SVGIG (reference sequence). CDR3: CAWSSQGYNEQFF. The CDR3 DNA sequence: TGTGCCTGGAGCTCACAGGGGTACAATGAGCAGTTCTTC. Supplemented by reference TRBV30 and TRBJ2-1, the full variable domain reads SQTIHQWPATLVQPVGSPLSLECTVEGTSNPNLYWYRQAAGRGLQLLFYSVGIGQISSEVPQNLSASRPQDRQFILSSKKLLLSDSGFYLCAWSSQGYNEQFFGPGTRLTVL.

V gene TRBV2 combines with J gene TRBJ2-7; D is possibly TRBD1 (6 bases). Germline V gene lookup returns CDR1 SNHLY and CDR2 FYNNEI. V gave up 7 bases and J gave up 2 bases, with 12 bases separating them. CDR3 size: 13 residues. The CDR3 DNA is TGTGCCAGCACCGGGACATCCACCTACGAGCAGTACTTC. Translating gives CASTGTSTYEQYF.

CDR3 residues: CASSPPARRQETQYF. The CDR3 DNA is TGTGCCAGCTCACCACCGGCCAGGAGACAAGAGACCCAGTACTTC. The J gene is TRBJ2-5, the V gene TRBV18; unclear D gene. Looked up from germline, CDR1 is KGHSH and CDR2 is LQKENI. Deletions cut 0 bases from V and 2 bases from J, with 10 bases between. This CDR3 has 15 amino acids.

V and J are TRBV6-1 and TRBJ2-1, with TRBD2 identical over 9 bases. The V gene's germline CDR1 is MNHNS and CDR2 SASEGT. The CDR3 runs 16 residues. The trim removed 1 base at V and 4 bases at J, leaving 5 bases unmatched. Here the CDR3 reads CASSEEASGTYNEQFF. The CDR3 DNA reads as TGTGCCAGCAGTGAAGAGGCTAGCGGGACTTACAATGAGCAGTTCTTC.

There are a few counts of this clone. The chain uses TRBV6-5 and TRBJ1-3; no clear D. From germline, CDR1 is MNHEY and CDR2 SVGAGI. There are 14 residues in the CDR3. The V end lost 5 bases, the J end lost 4 bases, and 12 bases lay between the germline ends. This chain's CDR3 is CASSQTQVGNTIYF. DNA of the CDR3: TGTGCCAGCAGTCAAACTCAAGTGGGAAACACCATATATTTT.